The TCR beta chain under discussion was sequenced for a study of cytomegalovirus exposure and HLA in healthy donors. Study observations and caveats: The classifier reportedly diagnosed cytomegalovirus status with high sensitivity and specificity. Most sequenced TCRs were rare (though some public TCRs occurred in many donors).

With respect to this clone: Its antigen is not known.

PCR employed 60 Vbeta and 13 Jbeta primers. The table came from immunoSEQ multiplex PCR; TCRdb's copy has only in-frame clones and leaves some out. The sample has under 200,000 clones; around 80% are singletons. The sequenced material came from PBMCs. The receptor's source is a woman between 40 and 55 years old in good health and CMV-seronegative.

CDR3: CASSSWTSGGTDTQYF. In nucleotides, the CDR3 is TGTGCCAGTAGTTCCTGGACTAGCGGGGGCACAGATACGCAGTATTTT. The rearrangement uses TRBV19 and TRBJ2-3, with 12 bases matching TRBD2. The CDR3 is made up of 16 amino acids. The V gene's germline CDR1 is LNHDA and CDR2 SQIVND (reference sequence). The V segment lost 5 bases and the J segment 1 base; nucleotides outside the gene matches: 4.